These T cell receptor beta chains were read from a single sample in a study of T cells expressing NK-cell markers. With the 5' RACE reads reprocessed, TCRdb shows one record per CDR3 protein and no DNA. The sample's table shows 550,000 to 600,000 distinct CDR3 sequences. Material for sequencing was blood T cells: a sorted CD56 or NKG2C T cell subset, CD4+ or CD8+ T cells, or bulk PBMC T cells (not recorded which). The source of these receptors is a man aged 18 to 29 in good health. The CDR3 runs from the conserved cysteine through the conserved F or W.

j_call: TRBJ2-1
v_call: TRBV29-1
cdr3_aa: CSVGGLAPNEQFF

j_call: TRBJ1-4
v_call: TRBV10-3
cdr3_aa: CAISQDFRDSHEKLFF

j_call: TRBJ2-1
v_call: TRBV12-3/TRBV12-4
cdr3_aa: CASRPIAHEQFF

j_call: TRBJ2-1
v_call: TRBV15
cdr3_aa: CATETGQGVDEQFF

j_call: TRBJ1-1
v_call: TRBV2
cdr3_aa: CASEFEVQAFF

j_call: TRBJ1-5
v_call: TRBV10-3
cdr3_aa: CAIEDGYSNQPQHF

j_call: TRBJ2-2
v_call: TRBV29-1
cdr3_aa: CSVLIGQGRAGELFF

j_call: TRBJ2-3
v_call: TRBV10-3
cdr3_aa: CAISEILADPGDTQYF

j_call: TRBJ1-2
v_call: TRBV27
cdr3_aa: CASSHNPRGGGYTF

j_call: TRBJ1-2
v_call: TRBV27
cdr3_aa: CASSLQTRSNYGYTF

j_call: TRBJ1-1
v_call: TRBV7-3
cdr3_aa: CASSLTGARGLATEAFF

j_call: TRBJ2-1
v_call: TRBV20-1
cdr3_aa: CSAYGLLDPNEQFF

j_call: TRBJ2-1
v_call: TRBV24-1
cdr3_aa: CATSDLAGGLNNEQFF

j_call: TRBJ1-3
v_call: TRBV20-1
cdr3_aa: CSARDLQGPGNTIYF

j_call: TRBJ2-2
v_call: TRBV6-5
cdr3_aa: CASRTLAGGPSTGELFF

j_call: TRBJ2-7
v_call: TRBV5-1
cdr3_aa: CASNFVGGAYEQYF

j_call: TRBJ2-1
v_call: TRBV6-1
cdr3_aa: CASSRTGGNEQFF

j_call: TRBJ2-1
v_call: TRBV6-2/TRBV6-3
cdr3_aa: CASTYNLAGGLSSYNEQFF

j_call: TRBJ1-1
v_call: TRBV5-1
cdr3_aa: CASSLASQIHENTEAFF

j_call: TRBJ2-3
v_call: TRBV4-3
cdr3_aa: CASSQVARVTDTQYF

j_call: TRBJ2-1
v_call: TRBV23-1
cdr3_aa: CASSQDPSGAYNEQFF

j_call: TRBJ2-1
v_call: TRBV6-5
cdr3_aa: CASSSQGSSSYNEQFF

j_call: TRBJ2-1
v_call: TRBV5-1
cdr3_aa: CASSSGTSAASSYNEQFF

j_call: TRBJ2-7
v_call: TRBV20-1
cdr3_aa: CSGGSGISYEQYF

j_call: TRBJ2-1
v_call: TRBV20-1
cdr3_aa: CSVPSGSRNEQFF

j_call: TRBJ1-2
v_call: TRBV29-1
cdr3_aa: CSVEGGTSRGYTF

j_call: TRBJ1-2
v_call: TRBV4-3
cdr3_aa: CASSQDPTYGYTF

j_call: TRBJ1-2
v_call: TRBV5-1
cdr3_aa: CASSPLTGTPREGGYTF

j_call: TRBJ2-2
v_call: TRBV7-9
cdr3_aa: CASSSITYTGELFF

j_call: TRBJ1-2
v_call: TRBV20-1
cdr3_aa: CSARDSGQGVSYTF

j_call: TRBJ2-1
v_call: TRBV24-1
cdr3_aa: CATSDSTGTYSQDEQFF

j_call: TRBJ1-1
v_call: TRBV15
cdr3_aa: CATARAARMNTEAFF

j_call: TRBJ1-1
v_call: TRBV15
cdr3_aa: CATSRWDSKMNTEAFF

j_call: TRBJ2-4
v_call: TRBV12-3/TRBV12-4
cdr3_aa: CASSAPTGAWAKNIQYF

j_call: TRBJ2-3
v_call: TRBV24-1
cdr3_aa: CATSGYSADTQYF

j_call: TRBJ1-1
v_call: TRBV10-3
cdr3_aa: CAISERTGGESEAFF

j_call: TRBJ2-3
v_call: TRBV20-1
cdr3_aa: CSAHSASTDTQYF

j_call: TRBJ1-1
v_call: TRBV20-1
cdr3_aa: CSALAPAGLTEAFF

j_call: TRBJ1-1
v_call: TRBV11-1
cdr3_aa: CASSLRGLGLNTEAFF

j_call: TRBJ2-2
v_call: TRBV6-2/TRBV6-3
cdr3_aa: CASRPLAGVTGELFF

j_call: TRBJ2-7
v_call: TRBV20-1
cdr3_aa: CSARAPERTSYEQYF

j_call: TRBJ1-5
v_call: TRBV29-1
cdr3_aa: CSVTTSGTGGSGGNQPQHF

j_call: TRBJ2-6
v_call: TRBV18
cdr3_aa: CASSPPIKVAGANVLTF

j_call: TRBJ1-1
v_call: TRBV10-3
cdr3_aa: CAISESESRAGGTEAFF